The rows below give T cell receptor beta chains drawn from one sample of a study of cytomegalovirus exposure and HLA in healthy donors. Profiling relied on immunoSEQ multiplex PCR, and the TCRdb table lists in-frame clones only, not all of them. This sample yields about 130,000 clones, of which over 75% are seen a single time; around 4.8% belongs to the top ten. Sequenced input: PBMCs. These TCRs come from a man aged 30 to 45 in good health. CDR3s include the opening cysteine and the closing phenylalanine or tryptophan. Fields, in order: V gene, J gene, D gene, clone size, CDR3 protein, CDR3 DNA. The D gene is left open where the match is weak. A clone size is listed for some rows: how often the clone was seen (once, few, many), or a class if it is expanded.

>TRBV5-1|TRBJ2-2|TRBD2|once
CASSPSGRAYTGELFF
TGCGCCAGCAGCCCTAGCGGGAGGGCCTACACCGGGGAGCTGTTTTTT
>TRBV7-2|TRBJ1-4|-|-
CASSLGGASTSEKLFF
TGTGCCAGCAGCTTAGGCGGGGCCAGCACGAGTGAAAAACTGTTTTTT
>TRBV7-8|TRBJ2-7|-|once
CASSLGPLYEQYF
TGTGCCAGCAGCTTAGGCCCACTCTACGAGCAGTACTTC
>TRBV7-9|TRBJ2-2|TRBD2|few
CSVRGLATGELFF
TGTTCCGTTCGGGGACTAGCAACCGGGGAGCTGTTTTTT
>TRBV6-5|TRBJ1-5|-|-
CASSYSREFGNQPQHF
TGTGCCAGCAGTTACTCGAGGGAATTTGGCAATCAGCCCCAGCATTTT
>TRBV15|TRBJ2-3|-|-
CATSAGGPSTDTQYF
TGTGCCACCAGCGCCGGGGGACCTAGCACAGATACGCAGTATTTT
>TRBV7-9|TRBJ2-1|TRBD2|-
CSSSLLGGGDNEQFF
TGTTCCAGCAGCTTATTGGGCGGGGGGGACAATGAGCAGTTCTTC
>TRBV5-1|TRBJ2-7|-|-
CASSPGHQSYEQYF
TGCGCCAGCAGCCCGGGACACCAGTCCTACGAGCAGTACTTC
>TRBV5-4|TRBJ2-1|TRBD2|-
CASSPNSGRAYNEQFF
TGTGCCAGCAGCCCTAATAGCGGGAGGGCCTACAATGAGCAGTTCTTC
>TRBV4-1|TRBJ2-7|-|-
CASSLKGGDGYEQYF
TGCGCCAGCAGTCTAAAAGGGGGGGACGGATACGAGCAGTACTTC
>TRBV19|TRBJ1-1|-|-
CASSILAGTEAFF
TGTGCCAGTAGTATACTGGCAGGAACTGAAGCTTTCTTT
>TRBV27|TRBJ1-4|-|once
CASSSFRVTTNEKLFF
TGTGCCAGCAGTTCTTTCCGGGTGACAACTAATGAAAAACTGTTTTTT
>TRBV5-1|TRBJ1-4|-|-
CASSLGAGVNEKLFF
TGCGCCAGCAGCTTGGGCGCAGGGGTCAATGAAAAACTGTTTTTT
>TRBV19|TRBJ2-1|-|-
CASSIGLLDEQFF
TGTGCCAGTAGTATAGGTTTACTCGATGAGCAGTTCTTC
>TRBV6-5|TRBJ1-5|TRBD1|-
CASSQGQTGQPQHF
TGTGCCAGCAGCCAGGGACAGACAGGTCAGCCCCAGCATTTT
>TRBV19|TRBJ2-6|TRBD1|-
CASSIDLYRGPLDGANVLTF
TGTGCCAGTAGTATAGATCTATATAGGGGGCCCTTGGATGGGGCCAACGTCCTGACTTTC
>TRBV5-4|TRBJ1-2|-|-
CASSYGGARTNYGYTF
TGTGCCAGCAGCTACGGGGGGGCCAGGACCAACTATGGCTACACCTTC
>TRBV28|TRBJ1-2|-|-
CASVEVNYGYTF
TGTGCCAGCGTTGAGGTAAACTATGGCTACACCTTC
>TRBV28|TRBJ2-6|-|few
CASRGSGANVLTF
TGTGCCAGCAGGGGGAGTGGGGCCAACGTCCTGACTTTC
>TRBV6-5|TRBJ1-2|TRBD1|-
CASSDGQGRKGYTF
TGTGCCAGCAGTGACGGACAGGGACGTAAGGGCTACACCTTC
>TRBV7-3|TRBJ2-1|TRBD2|once
CASSLRASGRGKEQFF
TGTGCCAGCAGCTTAAGGGCTAGCGGGAGAGGGAAGGAGCAGTTCTTC
>TRBV5-5|TRBJ1-5|TRBD1|-
CASSSRTGAVGQPQHF
TGTGCCAGCAGCTCGAGGACAGGGGCGGTCGGTCAGCCCCAGCATTTT
>TRBV7-6|TRBJ2-7|-|once
CASSLAGFSYEQYF
TGTGCCAGCAGCTTAGCCGGGTTTAGCTACGAGCAGTACTTC
>TRBV11-1|TRBJ1-2|TRBD1|-
CASSLNRQGSYTF
TGTGCCAGCAGCCTCAATCGACAGGGGAGCTACACCTTC
>TRBV18|TRBJ2-1|TRBD2|-
CASSPDSGTSGSELIYEQFF
TGTGCCAGCTCACCAGACTCCGGGACTAGCGGGAGTGAATTAATCTATGAGCAGTTCTTC
>TRBV4-1|TRBJ1-5|-|-
CASSPRSEAQQPQHF
TGCGCCAGCAGCCCCCGGTCCGAGGCCCAACAGCCCCAGCATTTT
>TRBV7-5|TRBJ2-3|-|-
CVRSLAQLAGAPTQYF
TGTGTCAGAAGCTTAGCACAACTAGCGGGAGCCCCTACGCAGTATTTT
>TRBV13|TRBJ2-1|-|-
CASSPGGTGPSNEQFF
TGTGCCAGCAGTCCCGGAGGGACCGGCCCCAGCAATGAGCAGTTCTTC
>TRBV9|TRBJ2-2|TRBD2|-
CASSSGGTGELFF
TGTGCCAGCAGCTCCGGGGGGACCGGGGAGCTGTTTTTT
>TRBV5-1|TRBJ2-1|-|-
CASRLMGSEQFF
TGCGCCAGCAGGTTGATGGGGAGTGAGCAGTTCTTC
>TRBV4-1|TRBJ2-3|TRBD2|-
CASSPGGAVDTQYF
TGCGCCAGCAGCCCGGGGGGGGCGGTAGATACGCAGTATTTT
>TRBV28|TRBJ1-4|-|-
CASLPEQGSGKLFF
TGTGCCAGCCTCCCGGAGCAGGGAAGTGGAAAACTGTTTTTT
>TRBV7-9|TRBJ2-4|TRBD1|-
CASSRTGGAKNIQYF
TGTGCCAGCAGCCGGACAGGAGGAGCCAAAAACATTCAGTACTTC
>TRBV30|TRBJ1-1|-|few
CAWSAGSLNTEAFF
TGTGCCTGGAGTGCAGGGTCGCTGAACACTGAAGCTTTCTTT
>TRBV5-1|TRBJ1-2|-|-
CASSFSLEGYGYTF
TGCGCCAGCAGCTTCTCATTGGAGGGCTATGGCTACACCTTC
>TRBV19|TRBJ1-5|TRBD1|-
CATTRQGNQPQHF
TGTGCCACCACCCGACAGGGGAATCAGCCCCAGCATTTT
>TRBV7-9|TRBJ1-2|-|-
CASSPPASYGYTF
TGTGCCAGCAGCCCCCCAGCGTCTTATGGCTACACCTTC
>TRBV27|TRBJ2-3|TRBD1|-
CASSLAWGQFTDTQYF
TGTGCCAGCAGTCTTGCTTGGGGACAGTTCACAGATACGCAGTATTTT
>TRBV11-3|TRBJ2-3|TRBD2|few
CASSLGLAGVRDTQYF
TGTGCCAGCAGCTTAGGACTAGCGGGAGTGAGAGATACGCAGTATTTT
>TRBV15|TRBJ2-2|-|once
CATSRDPGAPNTGELFF
TGTGCCACCAGCAGAGATCCGGGAGCACCGAACACCGGGGAGCTGTTTTTT
>TRBV6-6|TRBJ1-2|-|-
CASSSGDKYYGYTF
TGTGCCAGCAGTTCCGGGGACAAGTACTATGGCTACACCTTC
>TRBV2|TRBJ1-2|-|-
CASQGGDGYTF
TGTGCCAGCCAGGGAGGGGATGGCTACACCTTC
>TRBV29-1|TRBJ2-3|-|-
CSGLGGSTDTQYF
TGCAGCGGACTCGGGGGTAGCACAGATACGCAGTATTTT
>TRBV21-1|TRBJ2-7|-|-
CASICVTGEPSFEQYF
TGTGCCAGCATCTGTGTTACAGGGGAACCATCGTTCGAGCAGTACTTC
>TRBV7-9|TRBJ1-2|TRBD1|-
CASSITGGAYYGYTF
TGTGCCAGCAGCATAACAGGGGGCGCCTACTATGGCTACACCTTC
>TRBV6-4|TRBJ1-5|TRBD1|few
CASRPGGSQPQHF
TGTGCCAGCAGGCCAGGGGGCAGTCAGCCCCAGCATTTT
>TRBV15|TRBJ1-1|TRBD1|-
CATSRDGAPGGTEAFF
TGTGCCACCAGCAGAGATGGGGCTCCAGGGGGGACTGAAGCTTTCTTT
>TRBV30|TRBJ1-2|TRBD1|-
CAWSVSGTALGYTF
TGTGCCTGGAGTGTCTCGGGGACAGCCCTTGGCTACACCTTC
>TRBV18|TRBJ2-5|-|-
CASSSTDRRSQYF
TGTGCCAGCTCTTCCACCGACAGGAGATCCCAGTACTTC
>TRBV11-2|TRBJ2-7|TRBD1|-
CASSETGGYDEQYF
TGTGCCAGCAGCGAGACAGGGGGCTACGACGAGCAGTACTTC
>TRBV28|TRBJ1-5|-|-
CASNLGGQPQHF
TGTGCCAGCAACCTAGGCGGACAGCCCCAGCATTTT